Listed below are T cell receptor beta chains from one sample, sequenced in a study of shared clonotypes between healthy human individuals. Using immunoSEQ multiplex PCR, the repertoire was profiled, and TCRdb retains in-frame clones only, with some absent. Among 2 million to 2.5 million clones listed, about 94% were seen once. The sequencing sample was made of naive CD4+ T cells sorted from blood. The source is a man aged 18 to 30 in good health. Each CDR3 is given with its conserved first and last residue. D genes are given only for firm matches. The size field is filled for only some rows; it gives once, few, many or a size class.

clone_size j_call d_call v_call cdr3_aa
- TRBJ1-4 TRBD1 TRBV5-1 CASSTGQRRGPGEKLFF
- TRBJ2-2 - TRBV7-6 CASSLTRVTGELFF
- TRBJ2-1 - TRBV10-3 CAISEDLALGLNEQFF
- TRBJ1-2 - TRBV12-5 CASGLVRTGPPSGYTF
- TRBJ2-5 - TRBV20-1 CSASPGETQYF
- TRBJ1-5 - TRBV10-2 CASSEQGRQPQHF
- TRBJ1-2 - TRBV5-1 CASSLEILGYGYTF
- TRBJ2-7 - TRBV6-6 CASSLSKGGEQYF
- TRBJ1-4 TRBD1 TRBV6-6 CASSYRDREKLFF
few TRBJ1-5 - TRBV10-1 CARYNQPQHF
few TRBJ1-5 TRBD1 TRBV18 CASSPNRGQPQHF
- TRBJ2-3 TRBD2 TRBV9 CASSVGSGGAADTQYF
- TRBJ1-2 - TRBV5-4 CASSQDSVGYGYTF
- TRBJ1-6 TRBD1 TRBV6-1 CASSRDRANSPLHF
- TRBJ1-2 - TRBV10-2 CASSEIREYGYTF
- TRBJ2-7 - TRBV5-1 CASSPASLNYEQYF
- TRBJ1-1 - TRBV15 CATSRGGAANTEAFF
- TRBJ2-2 TRBD2 TRBV11-3 CASSSGLAGGTGELFF
- TRBJ1-4 - TRBV5-6 CASSMGSEVEKLFF
- TRBJ2-7 - TRBV7-2 CASATSYEQYF
- TRBJ2-6 TRBD2 TRBV4-3 CASSSGLAGVSGANVLTF
- TRBJ2-3 - TRBV2 CASSEARGRDLTDTQYF
- TRBJ2-2 TRBD1 TRBV25-1 CASSGYRGPDTGELFF
- TRBJ2-6 - TRBV10-3 CAITNIPASPSGANVLTF